This TCR beta chain was profiled in a study of OX40 agonist ivuxolimab in advanced cancers. The germline V gene has CDR1 SGHRS and CDR2 YFSETQ. The germline V and J ends were trimmed by 2 bases and 5 bases, with 12 bases remaining between them. The length of the CDR3 is 14 residues. Here immunoSEQ multiplex PCR was the method, and the copy in TCRdb shows in-frame clones only, minus some. The table has about 53,000 clones, approximately 84% seen once; the top ten hold roughly 4.2%. The rearrangement links TRBV5-1 to TRBJ2-3, with D possibly being TRBD2 (6 bases). The TCR originated in an adult with an advanced solid tumor such as melanoma, head and neck, liver or kidney cancer. Here the sequenced sample was CD4+ or CD8+ T cells sorted from blood, taken in a trial of the OX40 agonist ivuxolimab. CDR3 loop: CASSLTGEVDTQYF. DNA of the CDR3: TGCGCCAGCAGCTTAACGGGAGAAGTAGATACGCAGTATTTT. Supplemented by reference TRBV5-1 and TRBJ2-3, the full variable domain reads KAGVTQTPRYLIKTRGQQVTLSCSPISGHRSVSWYQQTPGQGLQFLFEYFSETQRNKGNFPGRFSGRQFSNSRSEMNVSTLELGDSALYLCASSLTGEVDTQYFGPGTRLTVL.